This T cell receptor (beta chain) was captured by sequencing in a study of blood T cell repertoires in COVID-19. Study in general: Researchers got acute and convalescent COVID-19 samples from the United States, Italy and Spain. From T cells, B-cell-depleted T cells, or PBMCs came the material, which was cDNA or gDNA.

Germline CDR1 is MDHEN and CDR2 is SYDVKM. The CDR3 extends over 13 amino acids. V was clipped by 5 bases and J by 3 bases; unmatched bases: 4. As handled by the study authors: Reference gene primer amplification in the assay estimated nucleated cell counts. Clones were sequenced by immunoSEQ multiplex PCR, and TCRdb holds only the in-frame ones, with some missing. V, J and clone size reflect that table, while D and trimming were determined from the DNA. The table lists 55,000 to 65,000 clones, around three quarters of them singletons. This sequence was found in a man between 60 and 75 years old with acute or convalescent COVID-19. The chain is built from TRBV28 and TRBJ2-7, with 7 positions matching TRBD2. The source material was peripheral blood. In DNA form, the CDR3 reads TGTGCCAGCAGTCCCCCGGGGGGCTACGAGCAGTACTTC. Translation gives CASSPPGGYEQYF. The full variable domain, in which reference TRBV28 and TRBJ2-7 provide the parts outside the CDR3, is DVKVTQSSRYLVKRTGEKVFLECVQDMDHENMFWYRQDPGLGLRLIYFSYDVKMKEKGDIPEGYSVSREKKERFSLILESASTNQTSMYLCASSPPGGYEQYFGPGTRLTVT.